A selection of T cell receptor beta chains follows, all from one sample in a study of blood T cell repertoires in COVID-19. Using immunoSEQ multiplex PCR, the repertoire was profiled, and TCRdb retains in-frame clones only, with some absent. The data contain around 240,000 clones, 70% to 85% of them singletons. Source material: peripheral blood. These receptors all stem from a woman of 80 years or more with acute or convalescent COVID-19. Each CDR3 is given with its conserved first and last residue. The D gene is left open where the match is weak. Size is omitted from some rows. Given values are once, few, many or a class for expanded clones.

j_gene,d_gene,v_gene,abundance,CDR3nt,CDR3aa
TRBJ1-2,TRBD1,TRBV6-2/TRBV6-3,NA,TGTGCCAGCAGTTCCGTTCCCACCGGGACAGGGTCTGGCTACACCTTC,CASSSVPTGTGSGYTF
TRBJ2-1,TRBD2,TRBV27,NA,TGTGCCAGCGAGAGACGCGGGGGGGACAATGAGCAGTTCTTC,CASERRGGDNEQFF
TRBJ1-1,NA,TRBV7-2,NA,TGTGCCAGCAGCGCTAACAGGCCTACTGAAGCTTTCTTT,CASSANRPTEAFF
TRBJ2-2,NA,TRBV18,NA,TGTGCCAGCTCATCCTACGATAGCAGCCACACCGGGGAGCTGTTTTTT,CASSSYDSSHTGELFF
TRBJ2-2,NA,TRBV18,NA,TGTGCCAGCTCACCGCTATTGAACACCGGGGAGCTGTTTTTT,CASSPLLNTGELFF
TRBJ1-1,NA,TRBV5-1,NA,TGCGCCAGCAGCCTCTCTTCATACAGGGAGAACACTGAAGCTTTCTTT,CASSLSSYRENTEAFF
TRBJ1-6,NA,TRBV6-6,NA,TGTGCCAGCAGTACGATACAGGCGTATAATTCACCCCTCCACTTT,CASSTIQAYNSPLHF
TRBJ2-2,NA,TRBV5-1,NA,TGCGCCAGCAGCTTGGGTCCTATCACCGGGAGCCAGGAGCTGTTTTTT,CASSLGPITGSQELFF
TRBJ1-5,TRBD1,TRBV19,NA,TGTGCCAGTAGTACCGGACAGGGGTGGGATAGCAATCAGCCCCAGCATTTT,CASSTGQGWDSNQPQHF
TRBJ2-1,NA,TRBV6-2/TRBV6-3,NA,TGTGCCAGCAGTTACTGGCGGGGTAACAATGAGCAGTTCTTC,CASSYWRGNNEQFF
TRBJ2-1,NA,TRBV7-9,NA,TGTGCCAGCAGCTTCGGCGCAGGGCTAAACAATGAGCAGTTCTTC,CASSFGAGLNNEQFF
TRBJ2-3,TRBD1,TRBV10-3,NA,TGTGCCATCTCACAGGGGGCACCCACAGATACGCAGTATTTT,CAISQGAPTDTQYF
TRBJ2-5,TRBD2,TRBV9,NA,TGTGCCAGCAGCCCCCGTGGTAGCGGGACGCCCCAAGAGACCCAGTACTTC,CASSPRGSGTPQETQYF
TRBJ2-7,TRBD1,TRBV20-1,NA,TGCAGTGCTAGTGCGGGACAGGGGATCTACGAGCAGTACTTC,CSASAGQGIYEQYF
TRBJ2-1,TRBD2,TRBV6-6,NA,TGTGCCAGCAGTTTCGGCGGGAGCTATAATGAGCAGTTCTTC,CASSFGGSYNEQFF
TRBJ1-5,NA,TRBV30,NA,TGTGCCTGGAGTAACGGGGGCAATCAGCCCCAGCATTTT,CAWSNGGNQPQHF
TRBJ2-2,NA,TRBV5-6,NA,TGTGCCAGCAGCTTGGGGCCAGTAAACACCGGGGAGCTGTTTTTT,CASSLGPVNTGELFF
TRBJ1-5,NA,TRBV6-6,NA,TGTGCCAGCAGCCTAAACAATCAGCCCCAGCATTTT,CASSLNNQPQHF
TRBJ1-3,NA,TRBV2,NA,TGTGCCGTAAACAGGGCTGGAAACACCATATATTTT,CAVNRAGNTIYF
TRBJ2-5,TRBD2,TRBV5-4,NA,TGTGCCAGCAGCCCCCCCACTAGCGGCCAAGAGACCCAGTACTTC,CASSPPTSGQETQYF
TRBJ1-2,NA,TRBV7-6,few,TGTGCCAGCAGCCAAAACCCTGGGGAGACCTATGGCTACACCTTC,CASSQNPGETYGYTF
TRBJ2-7,TRBD2,TRBV28,NA,TGTGCCAGCAGTCCCTATGTACTAGCGGGAACCTACGAGCAGTACTTC,CASSPYVLAGTYEQYF
TRBJ2-6,TRBD1,TRBV2,NA,TGTGCCAGCAGTGTGGACAGGGGAGCTGGGGCCAACGTCCTGACTTTC,CASSVDRGAGANVLTF
TRBJ1-5,NA,TRBV6-2/TRBV6-3,NA,TGTGCCAGCAGTTACGAGGCTGACCCCCAGCATTTT,CASSYEADPQHF
TRBJ1-2,NA,TRBV28,NA,TGTGCCAGCAGTGGACTCTATGGCTACACCTTC,CASSGLYGYTF
TRBJ2-1,NA,TRBV7-2,NA,TGTGCCAGCAGCCGCGGGACGGGAACGAGGAATGAGCAGTTCTTC,CASSRGTGTRNEQFF
TRBJ2-7,TRBD1,TRBV6-5,NA,TGTGCCAGCAGTTACCACCGGGACAGACCCTACGAGCAGTACTTC,CASSYHRDRPYEQYF
TRBJ2-5,NA,TRBV7-2,NA,TGTGCCAGCAGCCTATCAGGGGATCAAGAGACCCAGTACTTC,CASSLSGDQETQYF
TRBJ1-1,NA,TRBV7-2,NA,TGTGCCAGCAGCCCCAAGGGGGGGGTGTACACTGAAGCTTTCTTT,CASSPKGGVYTEAFF